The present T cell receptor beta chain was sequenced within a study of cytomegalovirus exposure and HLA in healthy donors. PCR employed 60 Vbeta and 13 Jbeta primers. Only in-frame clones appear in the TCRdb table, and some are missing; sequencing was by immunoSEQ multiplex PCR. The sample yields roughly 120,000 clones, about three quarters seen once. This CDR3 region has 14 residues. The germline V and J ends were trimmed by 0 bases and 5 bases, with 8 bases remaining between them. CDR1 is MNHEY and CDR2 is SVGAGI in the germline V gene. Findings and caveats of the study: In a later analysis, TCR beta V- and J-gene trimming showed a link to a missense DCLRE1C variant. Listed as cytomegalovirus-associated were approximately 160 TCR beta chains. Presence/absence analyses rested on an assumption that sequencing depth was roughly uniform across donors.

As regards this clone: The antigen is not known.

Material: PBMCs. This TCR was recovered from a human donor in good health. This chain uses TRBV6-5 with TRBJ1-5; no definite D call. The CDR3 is CASSYSVADQPQHF. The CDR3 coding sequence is TGTGCCAGCAGTTACTCGGTGGCGGATCAGCCCCAGCATTTT.